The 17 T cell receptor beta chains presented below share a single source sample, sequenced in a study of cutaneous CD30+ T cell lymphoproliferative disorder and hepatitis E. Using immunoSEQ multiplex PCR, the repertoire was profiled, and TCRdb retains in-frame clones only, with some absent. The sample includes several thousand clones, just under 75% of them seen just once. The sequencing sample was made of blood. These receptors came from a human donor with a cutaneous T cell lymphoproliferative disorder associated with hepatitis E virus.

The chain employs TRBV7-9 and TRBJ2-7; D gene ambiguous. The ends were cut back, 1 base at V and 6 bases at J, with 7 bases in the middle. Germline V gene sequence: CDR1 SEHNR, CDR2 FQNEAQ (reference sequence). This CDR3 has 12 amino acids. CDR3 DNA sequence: TGTGCCAGCAGCTTAGAGTTGGTCGAGCAGTACTTC. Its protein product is CASSLELVEQYF.

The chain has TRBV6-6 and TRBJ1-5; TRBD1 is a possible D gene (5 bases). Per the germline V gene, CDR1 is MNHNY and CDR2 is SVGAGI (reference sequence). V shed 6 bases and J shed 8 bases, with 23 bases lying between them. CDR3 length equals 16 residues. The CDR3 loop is CASSLNQGNFVEPQHF. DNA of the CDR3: TGTGCCAGCAGCCTCAATCAGGGAAATTTTGTAGAGCCCCAGCATTTT.

As DNA, the CDR3 is TGTGCCTGGAGCGCACCGGGGCCTCCCAATGAGCAGTTCTTC. Protein: CAWSAPGPPNEQFF. The rearrangement joins TRBV30 to TRBJ2-1; the D call may be TRBD1 or TRBD2 (5 bases each). Trimming shortened V by 3 bases and J by 6 bases, and 15 bases separated the two germline ends. Germline assignment: CDR1 GTSNPN and CDR2 SVGIG (reference sequence). The CDR3 is made up of 14 amino acids.

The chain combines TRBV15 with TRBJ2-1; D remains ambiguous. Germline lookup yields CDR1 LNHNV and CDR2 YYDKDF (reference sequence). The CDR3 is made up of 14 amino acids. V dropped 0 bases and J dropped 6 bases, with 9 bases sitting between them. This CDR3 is CATSREVPSNEQFF. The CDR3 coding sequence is TGTGCCACCAGCAGAGAGGTCCCGAGCAATGAGCAGTTCTTC.

Written as DNA, the CDR3 is TGCGCCAGCAGCTTGGGGGCGAGCTCCTACAATGAGCAGTTCTTC. This gives the protein CASSLGASSYNEQFF. V is TRBV5-1 and J is TRBJ2-1; D ambiguous. The CDR3 loop spans 15 amino acids. Trimming left V 0 bases short and J 0 bases short, with 7 bases between. The germline V gene encodes CDR1 SGHRS and CDR2 YFSETQ.

The CDR3 sequence is CASSPGSVNNEQFF. CDR3 DNA: TGCGCCAGCAGTCCTGGGAGTGTCAACAATGAGCAGTTCTTC. The gene calls are TRBV4-3 and TRBJ2-1; TRBD2 might be the D (5 bases). CDR1 and CDR2 from the germline V gene are LGHNA and YSLEER. This CDR3 spans 14 amino acids. Trimming left V 6 bases short and J 5 bases short, with 14 bases between.

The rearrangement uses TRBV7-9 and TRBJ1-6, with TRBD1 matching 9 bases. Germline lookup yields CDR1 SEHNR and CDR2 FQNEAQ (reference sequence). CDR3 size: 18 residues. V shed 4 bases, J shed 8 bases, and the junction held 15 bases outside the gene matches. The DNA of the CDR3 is TGTGCCAGCAGCTCGGCCCCGGGACAGGGAATAGGTGATTCACCCCTCCACTTT. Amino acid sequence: CASSSAPGQGIGDSPLHF.

The CDR3 loop is CASSLAGATETQYF. DNA for the CDR3: TGTGCCAGCAGTTTAGCGGGGGCTACAGAGACCCAGTACTTC. The chain carries TRBV28 and TRBJ2-5, with a possible D match to TRBD2 (7 bases). In germline, CDR1 is MDHEN, CDR2 SYDVKM. CDR3 length: 14 amino acids. V was cut by 2 bases and J by 4 bases, with 11 bases left in between.

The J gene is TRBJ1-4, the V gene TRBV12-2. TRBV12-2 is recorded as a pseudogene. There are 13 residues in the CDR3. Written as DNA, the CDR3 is TGTGCAAGTCGCTTAGCGCCGAGGAGCAAACTGTTTTTT. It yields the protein CASRLAPRSKLFF.

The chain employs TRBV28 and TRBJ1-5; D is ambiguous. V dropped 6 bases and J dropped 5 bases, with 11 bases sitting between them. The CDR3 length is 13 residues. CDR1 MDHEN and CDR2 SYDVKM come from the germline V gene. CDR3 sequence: CASRLDGYQPQHF. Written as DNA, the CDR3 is TGTGCCAGCAGACTCGACGGATATCAGCCCCAGCATTTT.

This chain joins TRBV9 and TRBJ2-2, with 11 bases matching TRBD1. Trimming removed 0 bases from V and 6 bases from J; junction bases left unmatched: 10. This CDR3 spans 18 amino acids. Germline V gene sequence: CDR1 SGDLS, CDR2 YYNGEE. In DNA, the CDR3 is TGTGCCAGCAGCGTAGTTGGACAGGGGGCTTACGGGCCCGGGGAGCTGTTTTTT. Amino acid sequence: CASSVVGQGAYGPGELFF.

The CDR3 here is CASSLGVAITEAFF. The CDR3 DNA reads TGTGCCAGCAGCTTGGGGGTGGCGATCACTGAAGCTTTCTTT. V gene TRBV7-6 combines with J gene TRBJ1-1; tentatively, D is TRBD1 (5 bases). The CDR3 length is 14 residues. Germline V gene lookup returns CDR1 SGHVS and CDR2 FNYEAQ. The V and J ends lost 3 bases and 4 bases respectively, with 12 bases between them.

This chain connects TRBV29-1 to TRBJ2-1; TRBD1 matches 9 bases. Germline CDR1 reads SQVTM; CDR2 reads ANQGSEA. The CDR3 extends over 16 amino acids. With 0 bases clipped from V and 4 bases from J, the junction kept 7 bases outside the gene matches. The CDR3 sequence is CSVEEGQGKGYNEQFF. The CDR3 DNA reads TGCAGCGTTGAAGAGGGACAGGGAAAGGGTTACAATGAGCAGTTCTTC.

The DNA for the CDR3 is TGTGCCAGCAGTTTCCGGGGACCAGGGGGTTTGACTGAGCAGTTCTTC. Protein: CASSFRGPGGLTEQFF. This chain uses TRBV28 with TRBJ2-1, with 7 nucleotides matching TRBD1. The CDR3 sequence is 16 residues long. Trimming at V came to 3 bases and at J to 9 bases, leaving 14 bases not matched to a gene. The germline CDR1 and CDR2 sequences are MDHEN and SYDVKM.

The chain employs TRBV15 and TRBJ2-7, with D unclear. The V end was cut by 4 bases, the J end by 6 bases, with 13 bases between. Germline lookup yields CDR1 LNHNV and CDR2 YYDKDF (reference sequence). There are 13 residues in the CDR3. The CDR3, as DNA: TGTGCCACCAGCACCCGAGAGGCACTCGAGCAGTACTTC. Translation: CATSTREALEQYF.

The CDR3 nucleotides are TGTGCCAGCAGTTTATCCGGCCAGGGAACCTATGGCTACACCTTC. Its translation is CASSLSGQGTYGYTF. This sequence joins TRBV27 and TRBJ1-2, with TRBD1 as a possible D gene (5 bases). V lost 0 bases and J 4 bases, leaving 12 bases between the germline ends. CDR3 length: 15 amino acids. Germline CDR1 and CDR2: MNHEY and SMNVEV (reference sequence).

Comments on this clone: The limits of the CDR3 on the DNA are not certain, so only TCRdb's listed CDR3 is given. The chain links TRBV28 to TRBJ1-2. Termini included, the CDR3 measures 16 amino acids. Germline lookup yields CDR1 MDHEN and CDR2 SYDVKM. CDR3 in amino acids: CASSSSGRPAFYGYTF.